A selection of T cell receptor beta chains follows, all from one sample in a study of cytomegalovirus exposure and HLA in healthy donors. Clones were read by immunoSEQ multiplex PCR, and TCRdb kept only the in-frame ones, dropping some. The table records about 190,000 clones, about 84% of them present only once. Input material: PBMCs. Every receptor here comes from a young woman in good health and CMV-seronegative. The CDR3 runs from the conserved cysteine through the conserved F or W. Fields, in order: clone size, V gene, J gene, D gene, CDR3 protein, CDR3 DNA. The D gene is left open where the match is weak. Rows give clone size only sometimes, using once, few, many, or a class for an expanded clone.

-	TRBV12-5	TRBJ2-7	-	CASGWYSGGSSVLGYEQYF	TGTGCTAGTGGTTGGTACTCAGGGGGGAGTAGTGTTTTGGGTTACGAGCAGTACTTC
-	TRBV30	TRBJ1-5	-	CAWSSGGNQPQHF	TGTGCCTGGAGTAGCGGGGGCAATCAGCCCCAGCATTTT
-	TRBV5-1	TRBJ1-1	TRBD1	CASSLGQGADEAFF	TGCGCCAGCAGCCTTGGACAGGGGGCCGATGAAGCTTTCTTT
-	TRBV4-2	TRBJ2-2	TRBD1	CASRGTGYTGELFF	TGTGCCAGCCGCGGGACAGGGTACACCGGGGAGCTGTTTTTT
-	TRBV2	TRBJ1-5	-	CASSTGDSNQPQHF	TGTGCCAGCAGCACGGGAGATAGCAATCAGCCCCAGCATTTT
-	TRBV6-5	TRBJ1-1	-	CASSYGALMNTEAFF	TGTGCCAGCAGTTACGGGGCACTTATGAACACTGAAGCTTTCTTT
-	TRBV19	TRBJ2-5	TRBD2	CASSIGGGGIQETQYF	TGTGCCAGTAGTATAGGTGGCGGGGGGATCCAAGAGACCCAGTACTTC
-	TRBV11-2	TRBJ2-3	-	CASSLRGGPVFPDTQYF	TGTGCCAGCAGCTTGAGAGGGGGACCCGTCTTCCCAGATACGCAGTATTTT
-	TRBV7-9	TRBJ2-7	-	CASSAFPSDSSTYEQYF	TGTGCCAGCAGCGCCTTCCCTAGTGACTCGAGCACCTACGAGCAGTACTTC
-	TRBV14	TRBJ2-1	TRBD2	CASSQLGLAGVEQFF	TGTGCCAGCAGCCAACTGGGACTAGCGGGGGTAGAGCAGTTCTTC
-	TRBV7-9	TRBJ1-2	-	CASSFGSDVGGYTF	TGTGCCAGCAGCTTTGGTAGCGATGTCGGTGGCTACACCTTC
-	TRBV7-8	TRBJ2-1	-	CASSPYSLSYNEQFF	TGTGCCAGCAGCCCCTACTCCCTCTCCTACAATGAGCAGTTCTTC
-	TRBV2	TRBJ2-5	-	CASSELPPAETQYF	TGTGCCAGCAGTGAGCTTCCCCCCGCGGAGACCCAGTACTTC
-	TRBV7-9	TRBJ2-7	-	CASSHRSGTYSYEQYF	TGTGCCAGCAGCCACCGATCCGGGACATACTCCTACGAGCAGTACTTC
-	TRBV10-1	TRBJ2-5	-	CASSPNALPESETQYF	TGCGCCAGCAGTCCGAACGCGCTACCCGAAAGTGAGACCCAGTACTTC
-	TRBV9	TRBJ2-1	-	CASSPGTTYNEQFF	TGTGCCAGCAGTCCCGGGACAACCTACAATGAGCAGTTCTTC
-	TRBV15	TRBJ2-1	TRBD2	CATSTTQGLAGGNEQFF	TGTGCCACCAGCACAACCCAGGGACTAGCGGGAGGTAATGAGCAGTTCTTC
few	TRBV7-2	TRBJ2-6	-	CASSSMGPGASGANVLTF	TGTGCCAGCAGCTCGATGGGGCCAGGGGCATCTGGGGCCAACGTCCTGACTTTC
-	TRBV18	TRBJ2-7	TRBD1	CASSLGQGRRYEQYF	TGTGCCAGCTCACTAGGACAGGGGAGACGCTACGAGCAGTACTTC
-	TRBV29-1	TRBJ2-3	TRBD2	CSVDGDQTSGNTDTQYF	TGCAGCGTTGACGGGGATCAGACTAGCGGGAACACAGATACGCAGTATTTT
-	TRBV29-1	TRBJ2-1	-	CSVDRQGREQFF	TGCAGCGTTGACCGGCAGGGCCGTGAGCAGTTCTTC
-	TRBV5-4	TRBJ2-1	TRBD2	CASSSTSGGYNEQFF	TGTGCCAGCAGCTCGACTAGCGGGGGTTACAATGAGCAGTTCTTC
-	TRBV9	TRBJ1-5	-	CASSTTGEIQPQHF	TGTGCCAGCAGCACCACGGGGGAGATACAGCCCCAGCATTTT
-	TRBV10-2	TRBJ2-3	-	CASTRRGPGTDTQYF	TGCGCCAGCACGCGGCGCGGGCCAGGCACAGATACGCAGTATTTT
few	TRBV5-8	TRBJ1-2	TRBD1	CASSWLTGVGYGYTF	TGTGCCAGCAGTTGGTTAACAGGGGTTGGCTATGGCTACACCTTC
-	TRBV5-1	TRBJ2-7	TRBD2	CASRPTSGRNEQYF	TGCGCCAGCAGGCCGACTAGCGGGAGGAACGAGCAGTACTTC
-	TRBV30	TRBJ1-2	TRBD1	CAWSVRQGANYGYTF	TGTGCCTGGAGTGTAAGGCAGGGGGCAAACTATGGCTACACCTTC